Below are 23 T cell receptor beta chains sequenced from a single sample in a study of immune cell composition in non-small cell lung cancer. Sequenced by immunoSEQ multiplex PCR; TCRdb stores in-frame clones only, minus some. Here the sample spans 7,500 to 9,000 clones, just under 70% being singletons. The sequencing sample was made of lung tumor tissue. The receptor set was obtained from a human donor with non-small cell lung cancer.

V gene TRBV7-2 combines with J gene TRBJ1-6; 11 bases match TRBD1. The CDR3 contains 15 residues. Unmatched junction bases numbered 3, after V lost 8 bases and J lost 3 bases. The germline gives CDR1 SGHTA, CDR2 FQGNSA. The CDR3 DNA sequence: TGTGCCAGCCGGGGACAGGGGGGCTATAATTCACCCCTCCACTTT. Translation gives CASRGQGGYNSPLHF.

This clone was picked up a small number of times. The rearrangement links TRBV12-5 to TRBJ2-1; tentative D call: TRBD2 (7 bases). V was clipped by 7 bases and J by 7 bases, with 20 bases between them. CDR3 length: 15 residues. Germline CDR1 LGHNT, CDR2 FRNRAP. The CDR3 DNA reads as TGTGCTAGTGTCCCACGGGGGGCCCCGCAGAATGAGCAGTTCTTC. It is translated as CASVPRGAPQNEQFF.

This clone was detected only a few times. The CDR3 here is CASSPPAQGYGYTF. CDR3 nucleotide sequence: TGTGCCAGCTCACCACCGGCCCAGGGTTATGGCTACACCTTC. V and J are TRBV18 and TRBJ1-2, with D possibly TRBD1 on 5 matching bases. Looked up from germline, CDR1 is KGHSH and CDR2 is LQKENI. V was shortened by 0 bases and J by 5 bases, with 10 bases between the two germline ends. The CDR3 totals 14 residues.

This clone appeared once. The J gene is TRBJ2-1, the V gene TRBV10-3; unclear D gene. The CDR3 spans 14 residues. Germline lookup yields CDR1 ENHRY and CDR2 SYGVKD. The V end was cut by 3 bases, the J end by 0 bases, with 6 bases between. The CDR3 loop reads CAISDGASYNEQFF. The CDR3 bases are TGTGCCATCAGTGATGGAGCCTCCTACAATGAGCAGTTCTTC.

The chain uses TRBV7-9 and TRBJ2-1; possibly TRBD1 for D (5 bases). The germline V gene encodes CDR1 SEHNR and CDR2 FQNEAQ (reference sequence). With 3 bases removed from V and 8 bases from J, the gap between germline ends came to 11 bases. The CDR3 has 13 amino acids. The CDR3 coding sequence is TGTGCCAGCAGCTTGGCAGGGCCGTATGAGCAGTTCTTC. Protein sequence: CASSLAGPYEQFF.

This chain uses TRBV4-2 with TRBJ2-7; 10 bases are shared with TRBD2. Germline V CDR1 and CDR2: LGHNA, YNFKEQ. The CDR3 contains 15 residues. V lost 4 bases and J lost 3; bases outside the gene matches: 6. In nucleotides, the CDR3 is TGTGCCAGCAGCCCTAGGGTAGCGGGGGGCTACGAGCAGTACTTC. It is translated as CASSPRVAGGYEQYF.

On this clone: It is unclear where the CDR3 begins or ends on the DNA, so no DNA is shown, and the CDR3 is as TCRdb lists it. The CDR3 sequence: CASSSTLGRGGNEQFF. The chain couples TRBV7-3 to TRBJ2-1; the DNA was not compared with TRBD1, the D call given in the table. Germline lookup yields CDR1 SGHTA and CDR2 FQGTGA. Termini included, the CDR3 measures 16 amino acids.

This clone is classed as medium-sized. The V and J genes are TRBV4-1 and TRBJ2-2; 11 positions match TRBD2. Germline CDR1 and CDR2: MGHRA and YSYEKL. The CDR3 has 16 residues. V was pared by 2 bases and J by 7 bases, with 6 bases of the junction left unmatched. The CDR3 sequence is CASSQTSGRRSGELFF. CDR3 sequence (DNA): TGCGCCAGCAGCCAAACTAGCGGGAGAAGAAGCGGGGAGCTGTTTTTT.

This rearrangement joins TRBV7-2 to TRBJ2-3, with TRBD2 matching over 9 bases. The germline gives CDR1 SGHTA, CDR2 FQGNSA. Trimming at V came to 5 bases and at J to 2 bases, leaving 8 bases not matched to a gene. CDR3 size: 16 residues. CDR3 coding DNA: TGTGCCAGCAGCCCCCGACTAGCGGCATCCACAGATACGCAGTATTTT. Encoded protein: CASSPRLAASTDTQYF.

The V and J genes are TRBV19 and TRBJ2-1, with TRBD1 as a possible D gene (5 bases). This CDR3 has 14 residues. Germline CDR1 is LNHDA and CDR2 is SQIVND (reference sequence). Trimming pared 4 bases from V and 5 bases from J, leaving 12 bases between. The CDR3 loop reads CASSKSGLNNEQFF. CDR3 DNA sequence: TGTGCCAGTAGTAAATCAGGGTTGAACAATGAGCAGTTCTTC.

CDR3 loop: CASALRGVYYEQYF. In DNA, the CDR3 is TGTGCCAGCGCACTCAGGGGTGTTTACTACGAGCAGTACTTC. The rearrangement links TRBV7-2 to TRBJ2-7, with a weak D call TRBD1 (6 bases). With 8 bases removed from V and 3 bases from J, the gap between germline ends came to 17 bases. This CDR3 contains 14 residues. Germline lookup yields CDR1 SGHTA and CDR2 FQGNSA.

CDR3 amino acids: CASSLAVHLRLFF. The CDR3 DNA is TGTGCCAGCAGCTTAGCCGTCCACTTGCGGCTGTTCTTC. This chain links TRBV7-9 with TRBJ2-1; no firm D call. Germline V gene data show CDR1 as SEHNR and CDR2 as FQNEAQ (reference sequence). V was clipped by 0 bases and J by 15 bases, with 15 bases between them. This CDR3 is built from 13 residues. Drawing the rest from reference TRBV7-9 and TRBJ2-1, the complete variable domain is DTGVSQNPRHKITKRGQNVTFRCDPISEHNRLYWYRQTLGQGPEFLTYFQNEAQLEKSRLLSDRFSAERPKGSFSTLEIQRTEQGDSAMYLCASSLAVHLRLFFGPGTRLTVL.

This clone was seen only once. The V call is TRBV19, the J call TRBJ1-6, with D perhaps TRBD1 (6 bases). Trimming shortened V by 6 bases and J by 0 bases, and 12 bases separated the two germline ends. Germline CDR1 and CDR2: LNHDA and SQIVND (reference sequence). The CDR3 loop spans 16 amino acids. CDR3 sequence reads: CASRGGQGSYNSPLHF. In DNA, the CDR3 is TGTGCCAGTAGAGGGGGTCAAGGCTCCTATAATTCACCCCTCCACTTT.

The V and J genes are TRBV7-3 and TRBJ2-5; D unresolved. The V end was cut by 2 bases, the J end by 7 bases, with 11 bases between. Germline V gene sequence: CDR1 SGHTA, CDR2 FQGTGA. This CDR3 is built from 13 residues. The CDR3 reads CASSLFLSGTQYF. The CDR3 DNA follows: TGTGCCAGCAGCTTATTCTTATCCGGGACCCAGTACTTC.

This rearrangement joins TRBV29-1 to TRBJ1-2; D is perhaps TRBD1 (6 bases). This CDR3 contains 13 residues. From germline, CDR1 is SQVTM and CDR2 ANQGSEA. V lost 4 bases and J lost 7, with 16 bases in between. The CDR3 nucleotides read TGCAGCGTTGCTAACGTCGGGGGGGCTGGCTACACCTTC. Encoded protein: CSVANVGGAGYTF.

The chain has TRBV11-2 and TRBJ1-4; TRBD1 matches 7 bases. The CDR3 spans 14 residues. The V gene end was trimmed by 6 bases and the J gene end by 5 bases; junction bases not matched to a gene: 6. Germline CDR1 is SGHAT and CDR2 is FQNNGV. CDR3 sequence: CASRPGTANEKLFF. CDR3 DNA: TGTGCCAGCAGGCCCGGGACAGCAAATGAAAAACTGTTTTTT.

The V call is TRBV10-2, the J call TRBJ1-1, with 10 nucleotides matching TRBD1. Per the germline V gene, CDR1 is WSHSY and CDR2 is SAAADI. V lost 6 bases and J lost 6; bases outside the gene matches: 4. This CDR3 has 13 amino acids. This CDR3 is CASRDRGRPEAFF. CDR3 DNA sequence: TGCGCCAGCAGAGACAGGGGGCGACCTGAAGCTTTCTTT.

The chain recombines TRBV28 with TRBJ1-6; D unresolved. The CDR3 runs to 14 residues. V was shortened by 3 bases and J by 7 bases, with 10 bases between the two germline ends. The germline V gene has CDR1 MDHEN and CDR2 SYDVKM. The CDR3 sequence is CASSLVLGNSPLHF. In DNA form, the CDR3 reads TGTGCCAGCAGTTTGGTCCTAGGAAATTCACCCCTCCACTTT.

V gene TRBV30 combines with J gene TRBJ2-4; the D gene is possibly TRBD1 (6 bases). Deletions cut 3 bases from V and 6 bases from J, with 15 bases between. The CDR3 spans 14 residues. The germline V gene encodes CDR1 GTSNPN and CDR2 SVGIG (reference sequence). The DNA of the CDR3 is TGTGCCTGGAGACTGACAGGCTCGGGAAACATTCAGTACTTC. The encoded protein is CAWRLTGSGNIQYF.

This sequence joins TRBV6-5 and TRBJ2-7; D unclear. Germline CDR1 and CDR2: MNHEY and SVGAGI. The CDR3 runs to 14 residues. Trimming removed 3 bases from V and 1 base from J, with 10 bases in between. CDR3 sequence: CASSYQLESYEQYF. For the CDR3, the DNA is TGTGCCAGCAGTTATCAGCTGGAGTCCTACGAGCAGTACTTC.

This clone was observed a few times. V gene TRBV28 combines with J gene TRBJ1-6, with a possible D match to TRBD1 (5 bases). Per germline, CDR1 MDHEN and CDR2 SYDVKM. V was trimmed by 4 bases and J by 7 bases, leaving 14 bases between them. CDR3 length: 15 amino acids. The CDR3 nucleotides read TGTGCCAGCAGTTCGGAGGGGCTTAGGAATTCACCCCTCCACTTT. As protein: CASSSEGLRNSPLHF. Drawing the rest from reference TRBV28 and TRBJ1-6, the complete variable domain is DVKVTQSSRYLVKRTGEKVFLECVQDMDHENMFWYRQDPGLGLRLIYFSYDVKMKEKGDIPEGYSVSREKKERFSLILESASTNQTSMYLCASSSEGLRNSPLHFGNGTRLTVT.

This sequence joins TRBV7-2 and TRBJ2-1; D gene uncertain. V was cut by 5 bases and J by 4 bases, with 9 bases left in between. This CDR3 is built from 13 residues. Germline V gives CDR1 SGHTA, CDR2 FQGNSA. The CDR3 loop reads CASSPQAYNEQFF. The CDR3 DNA follows: TGTGCCAGCAGCCCTCAGGCTTACAATGAGCAGTTCTTC.

This chain joins TRBV9 and TRBJ1-6; D is possibly TRBD1 (6 bases). The CDR3 sequence is 14 residues long. The V gene lost 2 bases and the J gene lost 6 bases, with 9 bases spanning the gap. Germline CDR1 SGDLS, CDR2 YYNGEE. The CDR3 spells CASSVGTPNSPLHF. CDR3 sequence (DNA): TGTGCCAGCAGCGTCGGGACACCTAATTCACCCCTCCACTTT.